This T cell receptor (beta chain) came from a study of T cells of healthy individuals. TCRdb recomputed calls from the 5' RACE reads with MiXCR, one row per CDR3 protein. The table includes more than 85,000 distinct CDR3 sequences, approximately 15% detected once. CDR3 length: 16 residues. The V gene's germline CDR1 is SGDLS and CDR2 YYNGEE. Trimming removed 4 bases from V and 5 bases from J; junction bases left unmatched: 10. This sequence joins TRBV9 and TRBJ2-3; 10 bases match TRBD1. This receptor was identified in a human donor in good health. The CDR3 DNA reads as TGTGCCAGCAGCCCAACCGGGACAGGGGTCCTAGATACGCAGTATTTT. Its translation is CASSPTGTGVLDTQYF.